A selection of T cell receptor beta chains follows, all from one sample in a study of T-cell reconstitution after alpha-beta-depleted transplantation in children. TCRdb processed the PCR reads anew with MiXCR; each CDR3 protein has one entry. This table has about 190,000 distinct CDR3 sequences, 11% appearing once. This material consisted of PBMCs, taken before TCRalphabeta/CD19-depleted stem cell transplant. These TCRs come from a boy aged 2-15 years with acute myeloid leukemia, due to receive a stem cell transplant. Both conserved end residues are part of each CDR3. The order of the fields is J gene, D gene, clone size, V gene, CDR3 protein, CDR3 DNA. A D gene is named only where the DNA matches it firmly. Rows may omit the clone size; those that give it use once, few, many or a size class.

J gene: TRBJ2-1; D gene: TRBD2; clone size: many; V gene: TRBV10-3; CDR3 protein: CAISPGLGDEQFF; CDR3 DNA: TGTGCCATCAGTCCGGGACTAGGCGATGAGCAGTTCTTC
J gene: TRBJ2-3; D gene: NA; clone size: many; V gene: TRBV28; CDR3 protein: CATSPSAVSTDTQYF; CDR3 DNA: TGTGCCACCTCTCCCTCCGCCGTCTCCACAGATACGCAGTATTTT
J gene: TRBJ2-1; D gene: TRBD2; clone size: many; V gene: TRBV7-3; CDR3 protein: CASSLSSGTSGSNEQFF; CDR3 DNA: TGTGCCAGCAGCTTAAGTTCAGGGACTAGCGGGAGCAATGAGCAGTTCTTC
J gene: TRBJ2-6; D gene: TRBD2; clone size: many; V gene: TRBV7-3; CDR3 protein: CASSLNPRYLAGVLSGANVLTF; CDR3 DNA: TGTGCCAGCAGTCTCAACCCCCGATATTTAGCGGGGGTGCTCTCTGGGGCCAACGTCCTGACTTTC
J gene: TRBJ1-5; D gene: NA; clone size: many; V gene: TRBV5-1; CDR3 protein: CASSLVPTQPQHF; CDR3 DNA: TGCGCCAGCAGCTTGGTTCCCACTCAGCCCCAGCATTTT
J gene: TRBJ2-5; D gene: TRBD1; clone size: many; V gene: TRBV4-1; CDR3 protein: CASSRTGLKGLYF; CDR3 DNA: TGCGCCAGCAGCCGGACAGGGCTAAAGGGGCTGTACTTC
J gene: TRBJ1-1; D gene: NA; clone size: many; V gene: TRBV20-1; CDR3 protein: CSARKGGGGVTEAFF; CDR3 DNA: TGCAGTGCTAGAAAGGGGGGCGGGGGGGTCACTGAAGCTTTCTTT
J gene: TRBJ2-7; D gene: TRBD2; clone size: NA; V gene: TRBV2; CDR3 protein: CASSVGREGRYEQYF; CDR3 DNA: TGTGCCAGCAGTGTAGGGCGGGAGGGCCGCTACGAGCAGTACTTC
J gene: TRBJ2-5; D gene: NA; clone size: NA; V gene: TRBV5-4; CDR3 protein: CASSADGARGETQYF; CDR3 DNA: TGTGCCAGCAGCGCGGACGGGGCAAGGGGAGAGACCCAGTACTTC
J gene: TRBJ2-5; D gene: TRBD2; clone size: many; V gene: TRBV7-2; CDR3 protein: CASSFLAGLQETQYF; CDR3 DNA: TGTGCCAGCAGCTTCCTAGCGGGCCTACAAGAGACCCAGTACTTC
J gene: TRBJ2-2; D gene: TRBD2; clone size: many; V gene: TRBV10-3; CDR3 protein: CAISESATSGSTGELFF; CDR3 DNA: TGTGCCATCAGTGAGTCGGCGACTAGCGGGAGCACCGGGGAGCTGTTTTTT
J gene: TRBJ2-1; D gene: NA; clone size: many; V gene: TRBV2; CDR3 protein: CASSTDSDEQFF; CDR3 DNA: TGTGCCAGCAGTACCGATAGCGATGAGCAGTTCTTC
J gene: TRBJ1-1; D gene: NA; clone size: many; V gene: TRBV6-1; CDR3 protein: CASRPGRVNTEAFF; CDR3 DNA: TGTGCCAGCAGACCCGGACGGGTGAACACTGAAGCTTTCTTT
J gene: TRBJ2-1; D gene: NA; clone size: many; V gene: TRBV20-1; CDR3 protein: CSAREGVSRTYNEQFF; CDR3 DNA: TGCAGTGCTAGAGAGGGAGTCTCCCGCACCTACAATGAGCAGTTCTTC
J gene: TRBJ2-7; D gene: TRBD2; clone size: many; V gene: TRBV6-1; CDR3 protein: CASSEFKGLAGGLSYEQYF; CDR3 DNA: TGTGCCAGCAGTGAATTCAAGGGTCTAGCGGGAGGACTGTCCTACGAGCAGTACTTC
J gene: TRBJ2-7; D gene: TRBD2; clone size: many; V gene: TRBV7-3; CDR3 protein: CASSLGTSGEQYF; CDR3 DNA: TGTGCCAGCAGCCTAGGGACTAGCGGCGAGCAGTACTTC
J gene: TRBJ1-2; D gene: NA; clone size: many; V gene: TRBV3-1; CDR3 protein: CASSQEGVNYGYTF; CDR3 DNA: TGTGCCAGCAGCCAAGAAGGAGTTAACTATGGCTACACCTTC
J gene: TRBJ2-2; D gene: NA; clone size: many; V gene: TRBV4-2; CDR3 protein: CASSQWGMNGELFF; CDR3 DNA: TGTGCCAGCAGCCAATGGGGTATGAACGGGGAGCTGTTTTTT